This TCR beta chain was recorded in a study of blood T cell repertoires in COVID-19. Study at large: The samples span acute and convalescent COVID-19 from the United States, Italy and Spain. T cells, B-cell-depleted T cells, or PBMCs supplied cDNA or gDNA.

In the original analysis: Quantification of nucleated cells was approximated via reference gene primer amplification. Sequencing used immunoSEQ multiplex PCR; TCRdb keeps in-frame clones, though not all of them. V and J calls and clone size come straight from that table; D and trimming were deduced from the DNA. The sample consists of a few hundred thousand clones, less than 85% of them appearing once. The CDR3 runs to 19 residues. Germline CDR1 reads KGHSH; CDR2 reads LQKENI. With V trimmed by 1 base and J by 0 bases, 9 bases remained unmatched. The chain combines TRBV18 with TRBJ2-1; 10 bases line up with TRBD2. This clonotype was obtained from a woman aged 18-29 years with acute or convalescent COVID-19. The sample was peripheral blood. CDR3 sequence reads: CASSPLGSGRLSSYNEQFF. As DNA, the CDR3 is TGTGCCAGCTCACCACTTGGTAGCGGGAGGCTGAGCTCCTACAATGAGCAGTTCTTC.